These T cell receptor beta chains were read from a single sample in a study of PD-1 blockade in classical Hodgkin lymphoma. Measured with immunoSEQ multiplex PCR; TCRdb has only the in-frame clones, and not every one. The sample carries under 80,000 clones, roughly nine tenths recorded once. Sequenced here: peripheral blood mononuclear cells (PBMCs), sampled before the fourth cycle of nivolumab. These receptors all stem from a human donor with classical Hodgkin lymphoma. Both conserved end residues are part of each CDR3. The order of the fields is CDR3 protein, V gene, J gene.

CDR3: CASSPIKDSSGANVLTF
V: TRBV7-3
J: TRBJ2-6

CDR3: CASSFTGGGGNTIYF
V: TRBV27
J: TRBJ1-3

CDR3: CASSYGGGTEAFF
V: TRBV6-6
J: TRBJ1-1

CDR3: CASSINTGELFF
V: TRBV7-8
J: TRBJ2-2

CDR3: CASSPPIGDVSGNTIYF
V: TRBV18
J: TRBJ1-3

CDR3: CASSNYNEQFF
V: TRBV5-1
J: TRBJ2-1

CDR3: CASSHRGVRNQPQHF
V: TRBV7-8
J: TRBJ1-5

CDR3: CASSLEGGSGNTIYF
V: TRBV5-1
J: TRBJ1-3

CDR3: CASSSAGQGANLNSYNEQFF
V: TRBV7-3
J: TRBJ2-1

CDR3: CASSHLRGPETQYF
V: TRBV5-1
J: TRBJ2-5

CDR3: CASSATGVTDTQYF
V: TRBV5-1
J: TRBJ2-3

CDR3: CASSPTGDQQYF
V: TRBV18
J: TRBJ2-7

CDR3: CASSDHGETQYF
V: TRBV2
J: TRBJ2-5

CDR3: CASSPTQGRGLHYGYTF
V: TRBV28
J: TRBJ1-2

CDR3: CASSLEETQYF
V: TRBV5-1
J: TRBJ2-5

CDR3: CASIRQGANYGYTF
V: TRBV6-5
J: TRBJ1-2

CDR3: CASSSVGQGGETQYF
V: TRBV5-1
J: TRBJ2-5

CDR3: CASLSNTEAFF
V: TRBV30
J: TRBJ1-1

CDR3: CASSQARANTNSPLHF
V: TRBV4-1
J: TRBJ1-6

CDR3: CASSYWAGGYDEQFF
V: TRBV6-5
J: TRBJ2-1

CDR3: CASNTRTVQETQYF
V: TRBV21-1
J: TRBJ2-5

CDR3: CASNSRLAGRQETQYF
V: TRBV27
J: TRBJ2-5

CDR3: CASRQGPNYGYTF
V: TRBV28
J: TRBJ1-2

CDR3: CASSLAGGPYTGELFF
V: TRBV14
J: TRBJ2-2

CDR3: CASKQRGGNTGELFF
V: TRBV2
J: TRBJ2-2

CDR3: CASSLVHPGNTEAFF
V: TRBV5-1
J: TRBJ1-1

CDR3: CASSVGGREKLFF
V: TRBV28
J: TRBJ1-4

CDR3: CASSLDRGSNQPQHF
V: TRBV5-1
J: TRBJ1-5

CDR3: CASRDFNEQYF
V: TRBV6-1
J: TRBJ2-7

CDR3: CASRPRARSGYEQYF
V: TRBV6-5
J: TRBJ2-7

CDR3: CASSSGGREVEKLFF
V: TRBV7-2
J: TRBJ1-4

CDR3: CASWGTAPYNEQFF
V: TRBV6-6
J: TRBJ2-1

CDR3: CASSYRRDYEQYF
V: TRBV6-6
J: TRBJ2-7

CDR3: CASRKQAGGTGRKGNQPQHF
V: TRBV28
J: TRBJ1-5

CDR3: CAITSGGLHYGYTF
V: TRBV10-3
J: TRBJ1-2

CDR3: CSVEVLEDNEQFF
V: TRBV29-1
J: TRBJ2-1

CDR3: CASKGTVTYEQYF
V: TRBV19
J: TRBJ2-7

CDR3: CASSEVSSVSNQPQHF
V: TRBV6-1
J: TRBJ1-5

CDR3: CASSLHVSYEQYF
V: TRBV27
J: TRBJ2-7

CDR3: CASSLTNSMNTEAFF
V: TRBV7-8
J: TRBJ1-1

CDR3: CAISPRDYYEQYF
V: TRBV10-3
J: TRBJ2-7

CDR3: CASSSGWTSGEETQYF
V: TRBV5-1
J: TRBJ2-5

CDR3: CASSRGGGYGYTF
V: TRBV18
J: TRBJ1-2

CDR3: CASRTTSGAYEQYF
V: TRBV5-1
J: TRBJ2-7

CDR3: CASSLRLNSPLHF
V: TRBV11-2
J: TRBJ1-6

CDR3: CASSLNPGANYGYTF
V: TRBV11-2
J: TRBJ1-2

CDR3: CASSVGTNTEAFF
V: TRBV18
J: TRBJ1-1

CDR3: CASSLATAGELFF
V: TRBV5-1
J: TRBJ2-2

CDR3: CASRNGLNTEAFF
V: TRBV10-2
J: TRBJ1-1

CDR3: CATSSLLNTEAFF
V: TRBV2
J: TRBJ1-1

CDR3: CASSIPQGVASEQYF
V: TRBV5-1
J: TRBJ2-7

CDR3: CASSYIMAGGELFF
V: TRBV5-1
J: TRBJ2-2

CDR3: CASSLVGDGRTEAFF
V: TRBV5-5
J: TRBJ1-1

CDR3: CASSLAGGSFMAFF
V: TRBV6-1
J: TRBJ1-1

CDR3: CASSSSGGYEQYF
V: TRBV7-9
J: TRBJ2-7